Below are 5 T cell receptor beta chains sequenced from a single sample in a study of Ad26.COV2.S vaccination and SARS-CoV-2 variants. Indicated treatment: around 19 received Ad26.COV2.S at low or high dose, single or two shots; several received placebo; per-sample allocation not given. Samples were taken on day 63 after the first vaccine or placebo injection. Sequencing was performed with immunoSEQ multiplex PCR; in TCRdb, only in-frame clones are kept and a portion is missing. The table has a few hundred thousand clones, 87% seen once. This material consisted of peripheral blood, taken in a trial of Ad26.COV2.S vaccine versus placebo. The receptors stem from a person aged 18-65 years who received the Ad26.COV2.S COVID-19 vaccine or a placebo.

V is TRBV7-3 and J is TRBJ2-5; 8 bases map to TRBD1. V lost 1 base to trimming and J lost 5 bases; unmatched junction nucleotides: 9. The CDR3 spans 16 residues. The germline V gene has CDR1 SGHTA and CDR2 FQGTGA. CDR3 in DNA: TGTGCCAGCAGCTTAAAGCGGCAGGGGGCAGGGGAGACCCAGTACTTC. It yields the protein CASSLKRQGAGETQYF.

The chain carries TRBV15 and TRBJ2-7; 7 bases are a match to TRBD2. The CDR3 covers 15 residues. Germline CDR1 and CDR2: LNHNV and YYDKDF (reference sequence). V was pared by 0 bases and J by 2 bases, with 4 bases of the junction left unmatched. The CDR3 DNA reads as TGTGCCACCAGCAGAGACACGGGGGGAACCTACGAGCAGTACTTC. Amino acid sequence: CATSRDTGGTYEQYF.

The chain carries TRBV19 and TRBJ2-3; D possibly corresponds to TRBD2 (5 bases). Germline CDR1 is LNHDA and CDR2 is SQIVND (reference sequence). This CDR3 contains 15 residues. Trimming stripped 6 bases from V and 1 base from J, with 14 bases between. The DNA of the CDR3 is TGTGCCAGTAGCCGCGGGCAGGCCCGCACAGATACGCAGTATTTT. This translates into CASSRGQARTDTQYF.

The V gene is TRBV7-2, the J gene TRBJ2-5, with D unresolved. V lost 4 bases and J 2 bases, leaving 11 bases between the germline ends. The CDR3 has 14 residues. CDR1 and CDR2 (germline): SGHTA, FQGNSA. For the CDR3, the DNA is TGTGCCAGCAGCTCACGACAAGCACAAGAGACCCAGTACTTC. It encodes CASSSRQAQETQYF.

This clone came up a few times. This sequence joins TRBV15 and TRBJ1-5; perhaps TRBD1 as D (5 bases). Germline CDR1 LNHNV, CDR2 YYDKDF (reference sequence). This CDR3 comprises 12 residues. V dropped 0 bases and J dropped 11 bases, with 8 bases sitting between them. CDR3 DNA: TGTGCCACCAGCAGAGACGACAGAACCCAGCATTTT. Translation: CATSRDDRTQHF. The full variable domain, completed using reference TRBV15 and TRBJ1-5, is DAMVIQNPRYQVTQFGKPVTLSCSQTLNHNVMYWYQQKSSQAPKLLFHYYDKDFNNEADTPDNFQSRRPNTSFCFLDIRSPGLGDTAMYLCATSRDDRTQHFGDGTRLSIL.